This T cell receptor beta chain derives from a study of blood T cell repertoires in COVID-19. V lost 6 bases to trimming and J lost 2 bases; unmatched junction nucleotides: 12. This CDR3 contains 16 residues. CDR1 and CDR2 from the germline V gene are MGHRA and YSYEKL. Under the authors' procedure: Amplification of reference gene primers was used by the study to estimate nucleated cell counts. Generated by immunoSEQ multiplex PCR, the TCRdb table keeps only in-frame clones and is missing some. That table furnishes V, J and clone size, whereas the DNA furnished D and trimming. The repertoire holds roughly 200,000 clones, with around 80% as singletons.

Material: peripheral blood. This receptor was taken from a man in his forties with active or convalescent COVID-19. The rearrangement uses TRBV4-1 and TRBJ2-5, with 7 positions matching TRBD2. The CDR3 coding sequence is TGCGCCAGCAGGGTTGGACTAGGCCCTCGGCAAGAGACCCAGTACTTC. This encodes CASRVGLGPRQETQYF.